Included here is one TCR beta chain sequence, with context. Data came from immunoSEQ multiplex PCR; TCRdb stores just in-frame clones and leaves some out. The data contain 110,000 or so clones, roughly 84% of them singletons. This sample was included in a study of blood T cell repertoires in COVID-19. The V end lost 6 bases, the J end lost 9 bases, and 18 bases lay between the germline ends. The length of the CDR3 is 14 residues. CDR1 MNHEY and CDR2 SVGAGI come from the germline V gene. Material: peripheral blood. This TCR came from a man in his forties with acute or convalescent COVID-19. The V call is TRBV6-5, the J call TRBJ2-4; D is perhaps TRBD1 (6 bases). CDR3 DNA: TGTGCCAGCAGGCACACAGGGACCCAGGGCATTCAGTACTTC. As protein: CASRHTGTQGIQYF.